This T cell receptor (beta chain) derives from a study of spatial heterogeneity in lung cancer. About the study: Sequences of the beta chain were consistently detected in greater numbers than alpha-chain sequences. In raw reads, more than 8.5 appearances on average were recorded for each unique TCR and UMI combination.

The germline gives CDR1 MNHEY, CDR2 SVGAGI. The CDR3 contains 17 residues. V lost 6 bases, J lost 5 bases, and 14 bases stayed unmatched. Time point of the sample: blood at routine non-recurrence follow-up after resection. No cells were sorted before sequencing. The whole RNA sequenced was extracted from tumor, nontumor lung or frozen PBMC. TCRdb processed the 5' RACE reads anew with MiXCR; each CDR3 protein has one entry. Altogether about 52,000 distinct CDR3 sequences are present, less than 9.5% being singletons, with the ten largest covering roughly 35%. Sequenced material: PBMCs, taken at follow-up. The chain combines TRBV6-5 with TRBJ2-5; TRBD1 matches 11 bases. This receptor was identified in a female donor with early-stage non-small cell lung cancer. CDR3: CASRLHRTGGIGETQYF. The CDR3 coding sequence is TGTGCCAGCAGACTACATAGGACAGGGGGCATCGGCGAGACCCAGTACTTC.